These 2 T cell receptor beta chains share one sample of origin, sequenced in a study of T cell clonality in common variable immunodeficiency. TCRdb keeps only in-frame clones here, not all; method: immunoSEQ multiplex PCR. Listed here are under 40,000 clones without any singletons, the top ten holding under 3.5%. Sequenced sample: peripheral blood mononuclear cells. The receptors shown here come from a person between 18 and 75 years old in good health.

By share, this clone ranks as medium-sized. The read is 3 residues too short to cover the CDR3 end, so that end is filled in from the germline J gene. V usage is TRBV20-1 and J usage is TRBJ2-6; D possibly matches TRBD1 or TRBD2 (6 bases each). V lost 3 bases and J 2 bases, leaving 11 bases between the germline ends. CDR3 size: 15 residues. Germline loops: CDR1 DFQATT, CDR2 SNEGSKA (reference sequence). This CDR3 is CSASTGRTGANVLTF. The DNA read from the CDR3 is TGCAGTGCTAGCACAGGGAGGACTGGGGCCAACGTC.

In this sample, this clone turned up many times. The read halts 3 residues ahead of the CDR3 end, with the missing end drawn from the germline J gene. The rearrangement uses TRBV28 and TRBJ2-2; 9 nucleotides match TRBD1. The germline V gene encodes CDR1 MDHEN and CDR2 SYDVKM. The CDR3 has 14 amino acids. CDR3 amino acids: CASRPQGAVEKLFF. The sequenced part of the CDR3 DNA is TGTGCCAGCAGACCACAGGGGGCAGTTGAAAAG.